The sequence of this TCR beta chain was determined in a study of shared clonotypes between healthy human individuals. This clone is a singleton in its sample. As yet, its antigen is unknown. Sequencing used immunoSEQ multiplex PCR; TCRdb keeps in-frame clones, though not all of them. The data show more than 2 million clones, with roughly 96% seen just once and 0.1% to 0.15% held by the top ten. With V trimmed by 0 bases and J by 6 bases, 5 bases remained unmatched. This CDR3 comprises 14 residues. The germline gives CDR1 SGHRS, CDR2 YFSETQ. Findings and caveats of the study: Naive CD4 clonotype sharing across several donors was 4.5% to 6%. A limitation of the genetic and exposure-history diversity represented arose from few donors.

The sequenced sample was naive CD4+ T cells sorted from blood. Regarding subset: CD45RA+ positively selected. The receptor comes from a man aged 18-30 years in good health. The rearrangement links TRBV5-1 to TRBJ1-1; 7 nucleotides match TRBD1. CDR3 sequence: CASSLAQGGAEAFF. In nucleotides, the CDR3 is TGCGCCAGCAGCTTGGCCCAGGGGGGCGCTGAAGCTTTCTTT.